One and the same sample provided the 19 T cell receptor beta chains below, sequenced in a study of T cells after yellow fever vaccination. TCRdb passed the 5' RACE reads through MiXCR, listing each CDR3 protein once. This table holds about 170,000 distinct CDR3 sequences, 5.5% to 8% found once. The sample was CD4+ T cells sorted from PBMCs, taken on the day of the first yellow fever vaccination. These TCRs come from a man aged 18 to 35 who received the YFV17D yellow fever vaccine.

The table lists this clonotype with a few counts. The genes are TRBV19 and TRBJ1-5, with 8 bases lining up with TRBD1. Germline-derived CDR1 and CDR2 are LNHDA and SQIVND (reference sequence). The length of the CDR3 is 16 residues. The V and J ends lost 4 bases and 2 bases, in that order; junction bases with no gene match: 7. CDR3 in amino acids: CASSRDRGWRNQPQHF. CDR3 DNA sequence: TGTGCCAGTAGTAGAGACAGGGGTTGGCGCAATCAGCCCCAGCATTTT.

This clonotype was seen many times. This sequence joins TRBV5-1 and TRBJ2-1; D ambiguous. Trimming took off 2 bases at V and 7 bases at J, with 4 bases between the two ends. The CDR3 contains 11 residues. The germline V gene has CDR1 SGHRS and CDR2 YFSETQ. The CDR3 DNA is TGCGCCAGCAGCTTAGAAAATGAGCAGTTCTTC. Translating gives CASSLENEQFF.

In its sample, this clonotype was seen a few times. The genes are TRBV4-3 and TRBJ2-5; D is possibly TRBD1 (6 bases). Per germline, CDR1 LGHNA and CDR2 YSLEER. Trimming removed 4 bases at V and 4 bases at J, with 13 bases between. The CDR3 has 14 amino acids. CDR3: CASSRQQGPETQYF. The CDR3 nucleotides read TGCGCCAGCAGCCGCCAACAGGGCCCAGAGACCCAGTACTTC.

This clonotype has ten or more counts. The chain employs TRBV11-2 and TRBJ2-5, with unresolved D. This CDR3 is 12 amino acids long. Trimming took off 5 bases at V and 1 base at J, with 5 bases between the two ends. Germline values: CDR1 SGHAT, CDR2 FQNNGV. The CDR3 DNA reads as TGTGCCAGCAGCATCGCCCAAGAGACCCAGTACTTC. Translating it yields CASSIAQETQYF.

This clonotype was observed at least ten times. The rearrangement uses TRBV7-2 and TRBJ2-7; D remains unclear. In germline, CDR1 is SGHTA, CDR2 FQGNSA. V was cut by 1 base and J by 2 bases, with 9 bases left in between. The CDR3 has 14 amino acids. This CDR3 reads CASSLDRGPYEQYF. The CDR3, as DNA: TGTGCCAGCAGCTTAGACAGAGGTCCCTACGAGCAGTACTTC. The full variable domain, completed using reference TRBV7-2 and TRBJ2-7, is GAGVSQSPSNKVTEKGKDVELRCDPISGHTALYWYRQSLGQGLEFLIYFQGNSAPDKSGLPSDRFSAERTGGSVSTLTIQRTQQEDSAVYLCASSLDRGPYEQYFGPGTRLTVT.

The gene calls are TRBV20-1 and TRBJ1-5; D unclear. The CDR3 is 13 amino acids. Germline loops: CDR1 DFQATT, CDR2 SNEGSKA (reference sequence). V was clipped by 6 bases and J by 3 bases, with 12 bases between them. The CDR3 reads CSAVPDPNQPQHF. CDR3 coding DNA: TGCAGTGCGGTCCCTGATCCCAATCAGCCCCAGCATTTT.

V is TRBV29-1 and J is TRBJ2-2, with D tentatively TRBD1 (6 bases). Trimming pared 3 bases from V and 5 bases from J, leaving 13 bases between. Per germline, CDR1 SQVTM and CDR2 ANQGSEA. The CDR3 length is 14 residues. The CDR3 region has the DNA TGCAGCGTTGACGGGGACACCCCGACCGGGGAGCTGTTTTTT. Translating it yields CSVDGDTPTGELFF.

The chain has TRBV6-5 and TRBJ1-2; D not certain. Trimming cost V 0 bases and J 4 bases, with 9 bases left between them. The CDR3 covers 14 residues. Germline CDR1 is MNHEY and CDR2 is SVGAGI. CDR3 bases: TGTGCCAGCAGTTACTCTTCGGACCTCTATGGCTACACCTTC. It codes for CASSYSSDLYGYTF.

The chain joins TRBV4-3 to TRBJ1-3; D not certain. Trimming left V 1 base short and J 0 bases short, with 4 bases between. Germline V lookup: CDR1 LGHNA, CDR2 YSLEER. The CDR3 is 14 amino acids. CDR3 sequence (DNA): TGCGCCAGCAGCCAAGCAGCCTCTGGAAACACCATATATTTT. It encodes CASSQAASGNTIYF.

This clonotype was observed many times. The chain uses TRBV5-1 and TRBJ2-7; D is perhaps TRBD1 (6 bases). CDR1 is SGHRS and CDR2 is YFSETQ in the germline V gene. The CDR3 totals 14 residues. V gave up 0 bases and J gave up 4 bases, with 11 bases separating them. The CDR3 bases are TGCGCCAGCAGCTTGGATGGGACATATTACGAGCAGTACTTC. Translating it yields CASSLDGTYYEQYF.

This clonotype has a count of ten or more. The chain joins TRBV6-1 to TRBJ1-1; no clear D. From germline, CDR1 is MNHNS and CDR2 SASEGT. The V end was cut by 8 bases, the J end by 4 bases, with 20 bases between. This CDR3 has 15 residues. The CDR3 reads CASREPGAPSTEAFF. The DNA of the CDR3 is TGTGCCAGCCGCGAACCGGGAGCCCCCTCCACTGAAGCTTTCTTT.

This rearrangement joins TRBV7-2 to TRBJ2-1; D uncertain. The CDR3 runs 15 residues. V lost 1 base to trimming and J lost 10 bases, with 17 bases between them. The germline gives CDR1 SGHTA, CDR2 FQGNSA. CDR3 in amino acids: CASSLDPTTGVEQFF. The CDR3, as DNA: TGTGCCAGCAGCTTAGATCCCACGACTGGCGTCGAGCAGTTCTTC.

The V gene is TRBV5-4, the J gene TRBJ1-2; tentatively, D is TRBD1 (5 bases). The V end lost 0 bases, the J end lost 2 bases, and 11 bases lay between the germline ends. Germline lookup yields CDR1 SGHNT and CDR2 YYREEE (reference sequence). The CDR3 runs 15 residues. The CDR3 spells CASSLARGQNYGYTF. As DNA, the CDR3 is TGTGCCAGCAGCTTGGCAAGGGGTCAGAACTATGGCTACACCTTC.

In this sample, this clonotype turned up many times. The chain combines TRBV11-2 with TRBJ1-1; D is uncertain. The germline gives CDR1 SGHAT, CDR2 FQNNGV. V dropped 0 bases and J dropped 1 base, with 6 bases sitting between them. The CDR3 totals 14 residues. In nucleotides, the CDR3 is TGTGCCAGCAGCTTAGAGGGTAAGAACACTGAAGCTTTCTTT. Translation: CASSLEGKNTEAFF. Full variable domain (missing parts from reference TRBV11-2 and TRBJ1-1): EAGVAQSPRYKIIEKRQSVAFWCNPISGHATLYWYQQILGQGPKLLIQFQNNGVVDDSQLPKDRFSAERLKGVDSTLKIQPAKLEDSAVYLCASSLEGKNTEAFFGQGTRLTVV.

In this sample, this clonotype turned up many times. The rearrangement joins TRBV18 to TRBJ2-5; no clear D gene. Germline values: CDR1 KGHSH, CDR2 LQKENI. The V gene lost 3 bases and the J gene lost 5 bases, with 7 bases spanning the gap. CDR3 length: 12 residues. CDR3 sequence reads: CASSPGTETQYF. CDR3 DNA: TGTGCCAGCTCACCCGGAACGGAGACCCAGTACTTC.

There are many counts of this clonotype. The V gene is TRBV20-1, the J gene TRBJ1-3; possibly TRBD1 for D (6 bases). The V gene lost 5 bases and the J gene lost 2 bases, with 10 bases spanning the gap. The CDR3 length is 13 residues. The germline V gene encodes CDR1 DFQATT and CDR2 SNEGSKA (reference sequence). The CDR3 region is CSARRTAGNTIYF. CDR3 in DNA: TGCAGTGCTCGGAGGACAGCTGGAAACACCATATATTTT.

This clonotype was seen ten or more times. The chain couples TRBV6-9 to TRBJ2-7, with D hard to call. Germline CDR1 reads MNHGY; CDR2 reads SVAAGI. This CDR3 has 14 amino acids. V was cut by 0 bases and J by 1 base, with 7 bases left in between. This CDR3 is CASSYSDRSYEQYV. The CDR3, as DNA: TGTGCCAGCAGTTATTCCGATAGGTCCTACGAGCAGTACGTC.

This clonotype was seen ten or more times. The chain uses TRBV20-1 and TRBJ2-5; D is possibly TRBD2 (6 bases). The CDR3 has 12 residues. The V end lost 6 bases, the J end lost 10 bases, and 18 bases lay between the germline ends. Germline V CDR1 and CDR2: DFQATT, SNEGSKA (reference sequence). CDR3 sequence (DNA): TGCAGTGCGTTTAGGGGAGGAGAGGGCCAGTACTTC. It encodes CSAFRGGEGQYF.

The chain recombines TRBV6-1 with TRBJ2-5; TRBD1 agrees at 7 bases. V dropped 6 bases and J dropped 2; count of bases not matched to a gene: 6. Germline loops: CDR1 MNHNS, CDR2 SASEGT. This CDR3 has 14 amino acids. CDR3 amino acids: CASSPGQSQETQYF. For the CDR3, the DNA is TGTGCCAGCAGCCCGGGACAGAGTCAAGAGACCCAGTACTTC.